This entry features one T cell receptor (beta chain) sequence. Authors' data handling: The assay estimated nucleated cells by amplifying reference gene primers. Assay: immunoSEQ multiplex PCR; the TCRdb copy retains only in-frame clones and omits some. The DNA gave D and trimming, while V, J and clone size come from that table. Among roughly 120,000 clones listed, approximately 82% were seen once. The data are from a study of blood T cell repertoires in COVID-19. The CDR3 sequence is 16 residues long. Germline CDR1 MNHEY, CDR2 SMNVEV (reference sequence). The V end was cut by 2 bases, the J end by 1 base, with 15 bases between.

The source material was peripheral blood. The source of this sequence is an elderly woman with acute or convalescent COVID-19. The chain combines TRBV27 with TRBJ2-7; the D gene is possibly TRBD1 (6 bases). The CDR3 loop reads CASSLRATGPSYEQYF. The CDR3 DNA reads as TGTGCCAGCAGTTTAAGAGCGACAGGCCCGTCCTACGAGCAGTACTTC.